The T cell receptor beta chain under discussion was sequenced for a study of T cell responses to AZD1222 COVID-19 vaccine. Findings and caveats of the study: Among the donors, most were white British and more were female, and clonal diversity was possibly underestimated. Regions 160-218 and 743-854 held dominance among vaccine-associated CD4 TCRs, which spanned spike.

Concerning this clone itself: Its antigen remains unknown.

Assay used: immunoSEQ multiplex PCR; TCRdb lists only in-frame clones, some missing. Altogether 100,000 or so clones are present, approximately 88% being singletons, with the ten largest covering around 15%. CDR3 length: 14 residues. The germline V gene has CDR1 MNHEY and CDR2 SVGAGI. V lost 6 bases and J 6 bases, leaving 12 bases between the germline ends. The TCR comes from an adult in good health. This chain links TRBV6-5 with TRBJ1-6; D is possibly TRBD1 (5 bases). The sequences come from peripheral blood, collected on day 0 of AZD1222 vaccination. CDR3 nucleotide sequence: TGTGCCAGCAGCTCAGACGGGGCTAATTCACCCCTCCACTTT. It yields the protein CASSSDGANSPLHF.